The 13 T cell receptor beta chains below come from one sample, sequenced in a study of blood T cell repertoires in COVID-19. Profiled with immunoSEQ multiplex PCR; TCRdb holds only in-frame clones, not every one. The table lists a few hundred thousand clones, 70% to 90% of them singletons. The specimen was PBMCs or T cells enriched from blood (not recorded which). The origin of the receptors is a woman between 55 and 75 years old who had recovered from COVID-19.

This sequence joins TRBV2 and TRBJ2-1; the D is unclear. Trimming shortened V by 4 bases and J by 0 bases, and 7 bases separated the two germline ends. CDR1 is SNHLY, CDR2 FYNNEI, per germline. The CDR3 runs to 14 residues. CDR3 bases: TGTGCCAGCAGTGTTCTCAGCTCCTACAATGAGCAGTTCTTC. Amino acids: CASSVLSSYNEQFF.

This clone has just one count. For the CDR3, the DNA is TGTGCCAGCAGTTCGGGACAGGCCAGTCAGCCCCAGCATTTT. Translating gives CASSSGQASQPQHF. The chain links TRBV27 to TRBJ1-5, with TRBD1 matching 8 bases. The CDR3 extends over 14 amino acids. Trimming took 4 bases from V and 6 from J; bases not matched to a gene: 5. The germline V gene encodes CDR1 MNHEY and CDR2 SMNVEV (reference sequence).

The chain recombines TRBV5-5 with TRBJ2-1; TRBD1 agrees at 9 bases. The CDR3 is made up of 14 amino acids. The V gene's germline CDR1 is SGHKS and CDR2 YYEKEE (reference sequence). Germline trimming cut 2 bases from V and 5 bases from J; bases unmatched to any gene: 2. As DNA, the CDR3 is TGTGCCAGCAGCTTACAGGGGGCGCACAATGAGCAGTTCTTC. This translates into CASSLQGAHNEQFF.

The rearrangement joins TRBV13 to TRBJ2-2; 11 bases fit TRBD2. Germline lookup yields CDR1 PRHDT and CDR2 FYEKMQ (reference sequence). V trimming: 5 bases; J trimming: 3 bases; junction bases outside the gene matches: 5. This CDR3 contains 16 residues. The CDR3 nucleotides are TGTGCCAGCAGCCCACCTAGCGGGGGGTACACCGGGGAGCTGTTTTTT. Translation gives CASSPPSGGYTGELFF.

This clone turned up a few times. The CDR3 DNA sequence: TGTGCCAGCAGCCAAGCTGACAGGGGGATAAACAATGAGCAGTTCTTC. Translated: CASSQADRGINNEQFF. The rearrangement joins TRBV4-2 to TRBJ2-1, with TRBD1 matching 9 bases. The CDR3 is made up of 16 amino acids. Germline CDR1 is LGHNA and CDR2 is YNFKEQ. The ends lost 1 base at V and 5 bases at J; junction bases unmatched: 6.

This clone was picked up one time. This chain joins TRBV9 and TRBJ1-1; tentatively, D is TRBD1 (6 bases). Germline V gene data show CDR1 as SGDLS and CDR2 as YYNGEE. The CDR3 contains 13 residues. Deletions cut 5 bases from V and 1 base from J, with 9 bases between. CDR3 sequence (DNA): TGTGCCAGCAGTGAGGACAGGAACACTGAAGCTTTCTTT. It codes for CASSEDRNTEAFF.

The rearrangement uses TRBV3-1 (or the pseudogene TRBV3-2) and TRBJ1-6; D call uncertain. The length of the CDR3 is 14 residues. The V gene's germline CDR1 is LGHDT and CDR2 YNNKEL (reference sequence). Trimming pared 1 base from V and 6 bases from J, leaving 7 bases between. CDR3 sequence (DNA): TGTGCCAGCAGCCAAGTAACAGTTAATTCACCCCTCCACTTT. Amino acid sequence: CASSQVTVNSPLHF.

The chain is built from TRBV7-9 and TRBJ1-6; D call uncertain. CDR1 and CDR2 from the germline V gene are SEHNR and FQNEAQ (reference sequence). Deletions cut 1 base from V and 3 bases from J, with 7 bases between. The CDR3 sequence is 15 residues long. The CDR3 loop is CASSLGGGYNSPLHF. The CDR3 region has the DNA TGTGCCAGCAGCTTAGGAGGAGGCTATAATTCACCCCTCCACTTT. The whole variable domain, remainder taken from reference TRBV7-9 and TRBJ1-6, is DTGVSQNPRHKITKRGQNVTFRCDPISEHNRLYWYRQTLGQGPEFLTYFQNEAQLEKSRLLSDRFSAERPKGSFSTLEIQRTEQGDSAMYLCASSLGGGYNSPLHFGNGTRLTVT.

The rearrangement uses TRBV12-5 and TRBJ2-3; D unclear. V was trimmed by 7 bases and J by 2 bases, leaving 4 bases between them. Per germline, CDR1 LGHNT and CDR2 FRNRAP. CDR3 length: 11 residues. CDR3 protein: CASANTDTQYF. The DNA for the CDR3 is TGTGCTAGTGCCAACACAGATACGCAGTATTTT.

The V and J genes are TRBV5-1 and TRBJ2-4; D is unresolved. V lost 3 bases and J 1 base, leaving 11 bases between the germline ends. The CDR3 contains 15 residues. Looked up from germline, CDR1 is SGHRS and CDR2 is YFSETQ. The CDR3 DNA is TGCGCCAGCAGCTCCCCAACTGAGGCCAAAAACATTCAGTACTTC. Translating it yields CASSSPTEAKNIQYF. Drawing the rest from reference TRBV5-1 and TRBJ2-4, the complete variable domain is KAGVTQTPRYLIKTRGQQVTLSCSPISGHRSVSWYQQTPGQGLQFLFEYFSETQRNKGNFPGRFSGRQFSNSRSEMNVSTLELGDSALYLCASSSPTEAKNIQYFGAGTRLSVL.

V usage is TRBV6-5 and J usage is TRBJ2-2, with 12 nucleotides matching TRBD2. V shed 2 bases and J 6 bases; nucleotides not matched to a gene: 4. The CDR3 is made up of 16 amino acids. Germline CDR1 MNHEY, CDR2 SVGAGI. The CDR3 region is CASSYPGLAGPGELFF. In DNA form, the CDR3 reads TGTGCCAGCAGTTACCCTGGACTAGCGGGACCCGGGGAGCTGTTTTTT.

The chain combines TRBV5-4 with TRBJ1-1; TRBD1 agrees at 12 bases. Germline loops: CDR1 SGHNT, CDR2 YYREEE (reference sequence). V dropped 4 bases and J dropped 6; count of bases not matched to a gene: 7. The length of the CDR3 is 15 residues. CDR3 region: CASSPPGTGGSEAFF. CDR3 sequence (DNA): TGTGCCAGCAGCCCCCCCGGGACAGGGGGCTCTGAAGCTTTCTTT.

The V call is TRBV11-3, the J call TRBJ2-1, with 9 nucleotides matching TRBD2. J gave up 1 base and V 1 base, and 8 bases lay outside the gene matches. Germline loops: CDR1 SGHNT, CDR2 YENEEA. The CDR3 is made up of 18 amino acids. CDR3: CASSLGGSGGRSYNEQFF. CDR3 nucleotides: TGTGCCAGCAGCTTAGGGGGTAGCGGGGGAAGATCCTACAATGAGCAGTTCTTC.